The 28 T cell receptor beta chains below all came from one sample that was sequenced in a study of T cells in narcolepsy. The protocol was immunoSEQ multiplex PCR, while the TCRdb copy is restricted to in-frame clones and leaves out a portion. Of 25,000 to 35,000 clones in the sample, approximately 85% are singletons; the top ten hold more than 0.9%. Sequenced: CD45RA- memory CD4+ T cells from PBMCs. The receptor set was obtained from a human donor with narcolepsy.

The chain employs TRBV5-1 and TRBJ2-1; no clear D. The CDR3 is made up of 15 amino acids. V lost 6 bases, J lost 5 bases, and 18 bases lay in between. The germline V gene has CDR1 SGHRS and CDR2 YFSETQ. CDR3 bases: TGCGCCAGCACCGTGGGCTCCTCTATAAACAATGAGCAGTTCTTC. It yields the protein CASTVGSSINNEQFF. Using reference TRBV5-1 and TRBJ2-1 for the parts outside the CDR3, the full variable domain is KAGVTQTPRYLIKTRGQQVTLSCSPISGHRSVSWYQQTPGQGLQFLFEYFSETQRNKGNFPGRFSGRQFSNSRSEMNVSTLELGDSALYLCASTVGSSINNEQFFGPGTRLTVL.

The J gene is TRBJ1-2, the V gene TRBV6-5; D is possibly TRBD1 (5 bases). The ends were cut back, 1 base at V and 5 bases at J, with 17 bases in the middle. The CDR3 sequence is 16 residues long. CDR1 MNHEY and CDR2 SVGAGI come from the germline V gene. CDR3: CASSYLSSGTAYGYTF. The CDR3 region has the DNA TGTGCCAGCAGTTACTTATCCTCCGGGACTGCGTATGGCTACACCTTC.

The V and J genes are TRBV28 and TRBJ2-5; 8 bases fit TRBD1. The V gene's germline CDR1 is MDHEN and CDR2 SYDVKM. V trimming: 9 bases; J trimming: 3 bases; junction bases outside the gene matches: 6. This CDR3 spans 13 amino acids. This CDR3 reads CASYRGNEETQYF. DNA of the CDR3: TGTGCCAGTTACAGGGGGAACGAAGAGACCCAGTACTTC.

The chain recombines TRBV7-2 with TRBJ2-7, with D unclear. The CDR3 has 13 amino acids. The ends were cut back, 5 bases at V and 2 bases at J, with 10 bases in the middle. Germline V gene data show CDR1 as SGHTA and CDR2 as FQGNSA. The CDR3 bases are TGTGCCAGCAGCCAGACTGGACCCTACGAGCAGTACTTC. This codes for CASSQTGPYEQYF.

The chain has TRBV7-9 and TRBJ2-5, with TRBD2 identical over 9 bases. The CDR3 loop spans 17 amino acids. Germline loops: CDR1 SEHNR, CDR2 FQNEAQ (reference sequence). J gave up 5 bases and V 4 bases, and 14 bases lay outside the gene matches. The CDR3 sequence is CASSSPGGSGRGETQYF. The CDR3 nucleotides are TGTGCCAGCAGCTCCCCTGGGGGTAGCGGGAGAGGGGAGACCCAGTACTTC.

The chain links TRBV6-5 to TRBJ2-5; D gene uncertain. CDR1 MNHEY and CDR2 SVGAGI come from the germline V gene. V lost 6 bases and J 0 bases, leaving 11 bases between the germline ends. This CDR3 spans 14 amino acids. The DNA of the CDR3 is TGTGCCAGCAGGTCCTTACAGTACCAAGAGACCCAGTACTTC. Protein product: CASRSLQYQETQYF.

This clone occurred once. The V gene is TRBV28, the J gene TRBJ1-1; the D is unclear. Per the germline V gene, CDR1 is MDHEN and CDR2 is SYDVKM. The length of the CDR3 is 14 residues. V was cut by 1 base and J by 6 bases, with 12 bases left in between. The CDR3 DNA is TGTGCCAGCAGTTTATCCGGGCTTATCGCTGAAGCTTTCTTT. This gives the protein CASSLSGLIAEAFF.

The gene calls are TRBV6-1 and TRBJ1-2; unclear D gene. The length of the CDR3 is 14 residues. Germline V gene sequence: CDR1 MNHNS, CDR2 SASEGT. Trimming removed 7 bases from V and 3 bases from J, with 15 bases in between. The CDR3 reads CASMRAQRHYGYTF. The CDR3 nucleotides read TGTGCCAGCATGAGGGCCCAAAGGCACTATGGCTACACCTTC.

This clone was seen just once. The chain employs TRBV6-5 and TRBJ2-7; tentatively, D is TRBD1 (5 bases). The V end lost 0 bases, the J end lost 2 bases, and 11 bases lay between the germline ends. CDR3 length equals 15 residues. The germline V gene encodes CDR1 MNHEY and CDR2 SVGAGI. The CDR3 reads CASSYSREGPYEQYF. The CDR3 DNA reads TGTGCCAGCAGTTACTCCAGGGAAGGGCCCTACGAGCAGTACTTC.

V gene TRBV19 combines with J gene TRBJ2-1; 8 bases match TRBD2. J gave up 3 bases and V 1 base, and 11 bases lay outside the gene matches. Germline lookup yields CDR1 LNHDA and CDR2 SQIVND (reference sequence). The CDR3 is 18 residues long. This CDR3 reads CASSIGRGGRIRYNEQFF. The CDR3, as DNA: TGTGCCAGTAGTATAGGACGGGGGGGGAGAATACGCTACAATGAGCAGTTCTTC. Supplemented by reference TRBV19 and TRBJ2-1, the full variable domain reads DGGITQSPKYLFRKEGQNVTLSCEQNLNHDAMYWYRQDPGQGLRLIYYSQIVNDFQKGDIAEGYSVSREKKESFPLTVTSAQKNPTAFYLCASSIGRGGRIRYNEQFFGPGTRLTVL.

This clone is a singleton in its sample. The genes are TRBV28 and TRBJ1-1, with D unresolved. Trimming shortened V by 3 bases and J by 0 bases, and 14 bases separated the two germline ends. This CDR3 has 16 residues. CDR1 and CDR2 (germline): MDHEN, SYDVKM. The CDR3 coding sequence is TGTGCCAGCAGTTTGGAGCCGGGCAGCATGAACACTGAAGCTTTCTTT. Amino acid sequence: CASSLEPGSMNTEAFF.

This clone was found once. The CDR3 sequence is CASSSRQGQQFF. The CDR3 nucleotides read TGTGCCAGCAGCTCAAGGCAGGGGCAGCAGTTCTTC. The genes are TRBV7-3 and TRBJ2-1, with TRBD1 as a possible D gene (6 bases). Per the germline V gene, CDR1 is SGHTA and CDR2 is FQGTGA. Trimming left V 4 bases short and J 11 bases short, with 12 bases between. The CDR3 covers 12 residues.

The rearrangement joins TRBV18 to TRBJ2-1, with 7 bases that match TRBD1. Per germline, CDR1 KGHSH and CDR2 LQKENI. After removal of 1 base from V and 5 bases from J, the junction contained 8 bases not matched to a gene. The length of the CDR3 is 16 residues. CDR3 protein: CASSPQQGKGHNEQFF. The DNA for the CDR3 is TGTGCCAGCTCACCACAACAGGGGAAGGGGCACAATGAGCAGTTCTTC.

The chain links TRBV28 to TRBJ1-3; D might be TRBD1 (5 bases). Between the trimmed V and J ends, which lost 3 bases and 2 bases, there was a span of 17 bases. Germline loops: CDR1 MDHEN, CDR2 SYDVKM. This CDR3 contains 17 residues. Here the CDR3 reads CASSFWAAVGAGNTIYF. DNA for the CDR3: TGTGCCAGCAGTTTTTGGGCTGCGGTGGGGGCTGGAAACACCATATATTTT.

The V and J genes are TRBV7-2 and TRBJ1-1; possibly TRBD1 for D (5 bases). Between the trimmed V and J ends, which lost 6 bases and 1 base, there was a span of 9 bases. CDR1 and CDR2 (germline): SGHTA, FQGNSA. This CDR3 has 13 amino acids. CDR3 protein: CASSSGQNTEAFF. DNA of the CDR3: TGTGCCAGCAGTTCCGGACAGAACACTGAAGCTTTCTTT.

This rearrangement joins TRBV7-2 to TRBJ1-1; D is possibly TRBD1 (5 bases). V lost 4 bases and J lost 1, with 10 bases in between. Germline CDR1 reads SGHTA; CDR2 reads FQGNSA. The CDR3 is made up of 14 amino acids. CDR3 in DNA: TGTGCCAGCAGCTCCGGGGGGTGGAACACTGAAGCTTTCTTT. Protein: CASSSGGWNTEAFF.

Only one count was recorded for this clone. This sequence joins TRBV10-3 and TRBJ1-2; D gene unclear. The CDR3 runs to 12 residues. Germline V gene sequence: CDR1 ENHRY, CDR2 SYGVKD. The CDR3 DNA follows: TGTACGCCCTTCGGGCCTAACTATGGCTACACCTTC. This codes for CTPFGPNYGYTF.

The rearrangement links TRBV28 to TRBJ1-1; D not certain. The CDR3 sequence is 12 residues long. V shed 4 bases and J shed 0 bases, with 3 bases lying between them. The germline V gene has CDR1 MDHEN and CDR2 SYDVKM. The CDR3 nucleotides are TGTGCCAGCAGTTCCGTGAACACTGAAGCTTTCTTT. It is translated as CASSSVNTEAFF.

V is TRBV5-5 and J is TRBJ2-7, with 7 nucleotides matching TRBD1. J was trimmed by 3 bases and V by 1 base; bases with no gene match: 1. Germline V CDR1 and CDR2: SGHKS, YYEKEE (reference sequence). CDR3 size: 13 residues. CDR3 sequence reads: CASSLHRGYEQYF. The CDR3 bases are TGTGCCAGCAGCTTGCACAGGGGCTACGAGCAGTACTTC.

The gene calls are TRBV9 and TRBJ1-1; 7 bases are a match to TRBD1. In germline, CDR1 is SGDLS, CDR2 YYNGEE. V was clipped by 4 bases and J by 2 bases; unmatched bases: 8. There are 15 residues in the CDR3. The CDR3 bases are TGTGCCAGCAGCCCCCGACAGGGCCCAAACACTGAAGCTTTCTTT. Its translation is CASSPRQGPNTEAFF. The full variable domain, rest sourced from reference TRBV9 and TRBJ1-1, is DSGVTQTPKHLITATGQRVTLRCSPRSGDLSVYWYQQSLDQGLQFLIQYYNGEERAKGNILERFSAQQFPDLHSELNLSSLELGDSALYFCASSPRQGPNTEAFFGQGTRLTVV.

The V and J genes are TRBV18 and TRBJ1-4; perhaps TRBD1 as D (6 bases). Germline CDR1 and CDR2: KGHSH and LQKENI. The CDR3 spans 17 residues. Trimming stripped 4 bases from V and 2 bases from J, with 17 bases between. Here the CDR3 reads CASSQGDPVRTNEKLFF. The CDR3 DNA sequence: TGTGCCAGCTCACAGGGGGACCCTGTACGGACTAATGAAAAACTGTTTTTT.

V gene TRBV28 combines with J gene TRBJ2-7; TRBD2 might be the D (6 bases). Deletions cut 6 bases from V and 7 bases from J, with 16 bases between. The CDR3 spans 13 residues. The germline V gene encodes CDR1 MDHEN and CDR2 SYDVKM. CDR3 amino acids: CASSPGLPGEQYF. Here the CDR3 DNA reads TGTGCCAGCAGCCCGGGACTGCCCGGAGAGCAGTACTTC.

The V and J genes are TRBV27 and TRBJ2-7; 11 bases are a match to TRBD2. The CDR3 consists of 13 residues. The germline gives CDR1 MNHEY, CDR2 SMNVEV (reference sequence). J was trimmed by 3 bases and V by 7 bases; bases with no gene match: 2. The CDR3 nucleotides read TGTGCCAGCAAAACTAGCGGGAGCTACGAGCAGTACTTC. Protein sequence: CASKTSGSYEQYF.

This rearrangement joins TRBV19 to TRBJ2-5; D unresolved. The CDR3 is made up of 14 amino acids. Germline loops: CDR1 LNHDA, CDR2 SQIVND (reference sequence). The V end was cut by 2 bases, the J end by 2 bases, with 9 bases between. This CDR3 is CASSIWQQQETQYF. For the CDR3, the DNA is TGTGCCAGTAGTATATGGCAGCAGCAAGAGACCCAGTACTTC.

This chain links TRBV7-9 with TRBJ2-5; a possible D gene is TRBD2 (6 bases). This CDR3 spans 14 amino acids. The germline V gene has CDR1 SEHNR and CDR2 FQNEAQ (reference sequence). V lost 1 base, J lost 5 bases, and 11 bases lay in between. DNA of the CDR3: TGTGCCAGCAGCTTAGTGGGGGGACTTGAGACCCAGTACTTC. It yields the protein CASSLVGGLETQYF. The full variable domain, in which reference TRBV7-9 and TRBJ2-5 provide the parts outside the CDR3, is DTGVSQNPRHKITKRGQNVTFRCDPISEHNRLYWYRQTLGQGPEFLTYFQNEAQLEKSRLLSDRFSAERPKGSFSTLEIQRTEQGDSAMYLCASSLVGGLETQYFGPGTRLLVL.

The chain is built from TRBV27 and TRBJ2-1; D perhaps matches TRBD2 (5 bases). CDR3 length equals 14 residues. Per the germline V gene, CDR1 is MNHEY and CDR2 is SMNVEV (reference sequence). Trimming took off 3 bases at V and 4 bases at J, with 10 bases between the two ends. The CDR3: CASSFRTGYNEQFF. CDR3 sequence (DNA): TGTGCCAGCAGTTTCCGGACTGGATACAATGAGCAGTTCTTC.

In this sample, this clone turned up once. The chain links TRBV11-3 to TRBJ2-5; possibly TRBD1 or TRBD2 for D (5 bases each). The germline V gene encodes CDR1 SGHNT and CDR2 YENEEA. V was clipped by 3 bases and J by 2 bases, with 16 bases between them. The CDR3 extends over 16 amino acids. CDR3 sequence (DNA): TGTGCCAGCAGCTTTAGTACAGGAGGAACTCAAGAGACCCAGTACTTC. Protein: CASSFSTGGTQETQYF.

The chain recombines TRBV6-5 with TRBJ2-2; the D gene is possibly TRBD2 (6 bases). V was shortened by 4 bases and J by 6 bases, with 18 bases between the two germline ends. Germline V gene data show CDR1 as MNHEY and CDR2 as SVGAGI. The CDR3 totals 16 residues. Here the CDR3 reads CASSFIANGSPGELFF. Here the CDR3 DNA reads TGTGCCAGCAGTTTCATAGCTAACGGGAGCCCCGGGGAGCTGTTTTTT.